Reported below is one TCR beta chain. The data originate from a study of blood T cell repertoires in COVID-19. Turning to the study itself: Italy, Spain and the United States were the sources of the convalescent and acute COVID-19 samples. From T cells, B-cell-depleted T cells, or PBMCs came the material, which was cDNA or gDNA.

CDR3 length equals 15 residues. The germline CDR1 and CDR2 sequences are MNHEY and SVGEGT. V was cut by 5 bases and J by 0 bases, with 12 bases left in between. In the original analysis: For nucleated cells, counts were estimated from reference gene primer amplification. Generated by immunoSEQ multiplex PCR, the TCRdb table keeps only in-frame clones and is missing some. V and J calls and clone size come straight from that table; D and trimming were deduced from the DNA. The top ten clones hold about 12% of a sample with 100,000 to 150,000 clones, around four fifths of them seen once. The V call is TRBV6-2 or TRBV6-3, the J call TRBJ2-3; D is perhaps TRBD2 (6 bases). Sequencing was done on a sample of peripheral blood. The receptor was derived from a human donor in a cohort sampled during active COVID-19. The CDR3 DNA reads as TGTGCCAGCAGTCTGGACTACTCTAGCACAGATACGCAGTATTTT. As protein: CASSLDYSSTDTQYF.